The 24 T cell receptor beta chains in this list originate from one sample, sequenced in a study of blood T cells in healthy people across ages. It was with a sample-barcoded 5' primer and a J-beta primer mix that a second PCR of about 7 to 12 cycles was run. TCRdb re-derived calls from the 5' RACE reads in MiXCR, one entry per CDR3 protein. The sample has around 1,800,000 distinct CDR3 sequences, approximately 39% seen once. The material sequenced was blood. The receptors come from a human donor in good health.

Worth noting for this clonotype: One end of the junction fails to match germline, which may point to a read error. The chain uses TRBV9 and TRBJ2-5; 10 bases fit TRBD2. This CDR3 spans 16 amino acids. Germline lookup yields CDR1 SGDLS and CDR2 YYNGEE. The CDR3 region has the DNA TGTGCCTGCAGCCCCACCCAAGCGGGGGGGCTTGAGACCCAGTACTTC. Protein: CACSPTQAGGLETQYF.

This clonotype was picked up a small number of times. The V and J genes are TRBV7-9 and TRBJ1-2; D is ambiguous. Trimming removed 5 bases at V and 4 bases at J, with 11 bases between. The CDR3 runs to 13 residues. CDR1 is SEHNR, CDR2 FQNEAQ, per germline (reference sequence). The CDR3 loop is CASSRPQVYGYTF. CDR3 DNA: TGTGCCAGCAGCAGACCGCAAGTCTATGGCTACACCTTC.

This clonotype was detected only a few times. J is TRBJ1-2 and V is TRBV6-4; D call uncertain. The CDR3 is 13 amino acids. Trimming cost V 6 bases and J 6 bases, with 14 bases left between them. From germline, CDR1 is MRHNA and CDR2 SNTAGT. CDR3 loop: CASSAEGIHGYTF. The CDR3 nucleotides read TGTGCCAGCAGCGCCGAGGGAATCCATGGCTACACCTTC.

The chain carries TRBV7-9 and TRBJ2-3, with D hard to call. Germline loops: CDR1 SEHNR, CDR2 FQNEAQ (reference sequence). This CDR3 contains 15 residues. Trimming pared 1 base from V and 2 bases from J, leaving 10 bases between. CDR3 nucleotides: TGTGCCAGCAGCTTAGGTTGGGGATCCACAGATACGCAGTATTTT. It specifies CASSLGWGSTDTQYF.

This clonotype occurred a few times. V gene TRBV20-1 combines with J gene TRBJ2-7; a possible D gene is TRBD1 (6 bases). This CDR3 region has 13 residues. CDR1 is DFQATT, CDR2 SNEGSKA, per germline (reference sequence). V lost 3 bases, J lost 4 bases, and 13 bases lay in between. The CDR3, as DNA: TGCAGTGCTAGTGGACAGAATCCATACGAGCAGTACTTC. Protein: CSASGQNPYEQYF.

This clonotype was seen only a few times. The CDR3 bases are TGCAGTGCCCCTTTGGCTAGCGGGGATGGAGCCAAAAACATTCAGTACTTC. Translated, it gives CSAPLASGDGAKNIQYF. The gene calls are TRBV20-1 and TRBJ2-4, with 9 nucleotides matching TRBD2. Trimming at V came to 6 bases and at J to 0 bases, leaving 12 bases not matched to a gene. Per the germline V gene, CDR1 is DFQATT and CDR2 is SNEGSKA (reference sequence). The CDR3 totals 17 residues.

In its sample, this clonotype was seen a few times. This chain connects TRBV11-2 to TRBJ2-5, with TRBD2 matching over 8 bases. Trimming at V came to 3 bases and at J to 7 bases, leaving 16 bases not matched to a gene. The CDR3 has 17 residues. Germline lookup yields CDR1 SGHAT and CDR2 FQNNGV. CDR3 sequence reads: CASSLTWSGGPAGTQYF. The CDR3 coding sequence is TGTGCCAGCAGCTTGACTTGGAGCGGGGGCCCGGCAGGGACCCAGTACTTC.

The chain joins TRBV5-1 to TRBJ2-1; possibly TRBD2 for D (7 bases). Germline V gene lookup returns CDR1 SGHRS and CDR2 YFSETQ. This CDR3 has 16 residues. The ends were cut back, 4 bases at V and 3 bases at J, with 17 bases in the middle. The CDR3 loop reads CASSPRGGDDYNEQFF. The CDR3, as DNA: TGCGCCAGCAGCCCTAGGGGGGGGGACGACTACAATGAGCAGTTCTTC.

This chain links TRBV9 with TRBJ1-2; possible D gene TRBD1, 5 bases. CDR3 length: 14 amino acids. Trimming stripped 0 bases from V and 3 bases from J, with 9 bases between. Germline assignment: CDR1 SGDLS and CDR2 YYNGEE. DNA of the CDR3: TGTGCCAGCAGCGTAGAAAGCAGGGACTATGGCTACACCTTC. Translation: CASSVESRDYGYTF.

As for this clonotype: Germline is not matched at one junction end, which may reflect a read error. The CDR3 protein is CGASRQGAQETQYF. CDR3 nucleotide sequence: TGCGGTGCTAGCCGGCAGGGGGCGCAGGAGACCCAGTACTTC. This chain connects TRBV20-1 to TRBJ2-5, with 8 bases identical to TRBD1. Germline V gives CDR1 DFQATT, CDR2 SNEGSKA (reference sequence). The CDR3 spans 14 residues.

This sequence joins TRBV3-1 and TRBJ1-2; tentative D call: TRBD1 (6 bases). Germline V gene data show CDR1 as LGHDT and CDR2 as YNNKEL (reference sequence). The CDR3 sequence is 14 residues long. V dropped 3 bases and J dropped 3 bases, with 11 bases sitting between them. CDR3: CASSHAGQYYGYTF. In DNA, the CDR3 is TGTGCCAGCAGCCACGCCGGACAGTACTATGGCTACACCTTC.

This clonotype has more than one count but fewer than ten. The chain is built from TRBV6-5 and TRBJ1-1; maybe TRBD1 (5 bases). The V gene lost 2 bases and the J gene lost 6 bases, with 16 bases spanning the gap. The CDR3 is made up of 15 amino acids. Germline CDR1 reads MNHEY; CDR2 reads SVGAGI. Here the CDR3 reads CASSYKAEGVAEAFF. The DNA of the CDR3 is TGTGCCAGCAGTTACAAAGCGGAAGGGGTAGCTGAAGCTTTCTTT.

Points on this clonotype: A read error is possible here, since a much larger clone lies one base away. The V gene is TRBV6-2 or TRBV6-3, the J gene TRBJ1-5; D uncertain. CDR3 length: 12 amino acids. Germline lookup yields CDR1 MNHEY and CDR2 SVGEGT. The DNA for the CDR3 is TGTGCCAGCAGGAATAGCAATCAGTCCCAGCATTTT. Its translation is CASRNSNQSQHF.

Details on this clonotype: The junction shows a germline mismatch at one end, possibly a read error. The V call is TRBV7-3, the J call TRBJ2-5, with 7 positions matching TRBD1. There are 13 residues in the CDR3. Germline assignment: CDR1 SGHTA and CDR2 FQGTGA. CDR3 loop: CARSFGQEETQYF. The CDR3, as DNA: TGTGCCCGCAGCTTTGGACAGGAGGAGACCCAGTACTTC.

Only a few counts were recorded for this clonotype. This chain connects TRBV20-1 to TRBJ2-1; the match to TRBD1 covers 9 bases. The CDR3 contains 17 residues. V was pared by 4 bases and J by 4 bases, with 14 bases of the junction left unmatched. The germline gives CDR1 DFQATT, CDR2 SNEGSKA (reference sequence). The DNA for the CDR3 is TGCAGTGCTACGCCGGGACAGGGTGTACCTGGTTACAATGAGCAGTTCTTC. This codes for CSATPGQGVPGYNEQFF.

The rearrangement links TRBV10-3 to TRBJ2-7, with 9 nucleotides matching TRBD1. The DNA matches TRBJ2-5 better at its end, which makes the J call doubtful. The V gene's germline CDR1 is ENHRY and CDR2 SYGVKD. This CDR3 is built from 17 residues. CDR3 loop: CAISEPRTPDRGETQYF. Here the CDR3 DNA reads TGTGCCATCAGTGAGCCTCGAACGCCGGACAGGGGAGAGACCCAGTACTTC.

CDR3 in DNA: TGTGCCAGCAGTTTTGTGCTGGGGAGCTACGAGCAGTACTTC. Protein: CASSFVLGSYEQYF. The chain combines TRBV28 with TRBJ2-5; D is perhaps TRBD2 (5 bases). The closer fit of TRBJ2-7 to the DNA end suggests the J call may be wrong. The CDR3 loop spans 14 amino acids. Germline CDR1 MDHEN, CDR2 SYDVKM.

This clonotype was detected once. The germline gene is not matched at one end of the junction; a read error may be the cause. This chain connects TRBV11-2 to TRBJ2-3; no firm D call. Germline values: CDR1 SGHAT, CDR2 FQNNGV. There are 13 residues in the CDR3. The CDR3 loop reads CASSFRRADAQYF. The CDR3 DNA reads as TGTGCCAGCAGCTTTAGACGGGCAGATGCGCAGTATTTT.

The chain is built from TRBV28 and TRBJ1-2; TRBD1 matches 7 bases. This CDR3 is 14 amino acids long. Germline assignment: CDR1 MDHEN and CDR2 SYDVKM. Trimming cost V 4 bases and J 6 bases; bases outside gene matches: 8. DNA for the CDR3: TGTGCCAGCAGTTGGGGGGGACAGTCACATGGCTACACCTTC. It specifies CASSWGGQSHGYTF.

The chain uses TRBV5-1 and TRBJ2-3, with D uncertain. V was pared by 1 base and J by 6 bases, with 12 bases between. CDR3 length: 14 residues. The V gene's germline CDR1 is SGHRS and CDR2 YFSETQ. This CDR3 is CASSLNPSKDTQYF. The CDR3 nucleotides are TGCGCCAGCAGCTTGAACCCTTCGAAGGATACGCAGTATTTT.

The CDR3 protein is CASSYEGYNSPLHF. The CDR3 DNA follows: TGTGCCAGCAGTTACGAGGGATATAATTCACCCCTCCACTTT. The chain recombines TRBV6-6 with TRBJ1-6; D unclear. Trimming stripped 2 bases from V and 4 bases from J, with 6 bases between. The CDR3 has 14 residues. Germline lookup yields CDR1 MNHNY and CDR2 SVGAGI (reference sequence).

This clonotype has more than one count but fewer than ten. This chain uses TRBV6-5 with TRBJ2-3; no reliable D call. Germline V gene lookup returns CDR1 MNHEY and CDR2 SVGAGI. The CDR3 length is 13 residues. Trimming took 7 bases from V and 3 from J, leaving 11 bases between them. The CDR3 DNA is TGTGCCAGCAACCACCAGAGTACAGATACGCAGTATTTT. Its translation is CASNHQSTDTQYF.

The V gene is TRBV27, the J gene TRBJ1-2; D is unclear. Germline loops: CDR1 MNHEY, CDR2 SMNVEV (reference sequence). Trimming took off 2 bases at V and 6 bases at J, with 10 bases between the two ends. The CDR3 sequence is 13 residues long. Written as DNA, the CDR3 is TGTGCCAGCAGTTTAGGCCTCTCCAATGGCTACACCTTC. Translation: CASSLGLSNGYTF.

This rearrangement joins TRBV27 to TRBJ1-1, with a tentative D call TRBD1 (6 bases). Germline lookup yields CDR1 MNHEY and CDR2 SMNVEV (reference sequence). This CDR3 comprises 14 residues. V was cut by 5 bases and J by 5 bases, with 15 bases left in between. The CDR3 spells CASSPSTGGTEAFF. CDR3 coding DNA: TGTGCCAGCAGTCCCTCGACAGGAGGGACTGAAGCTTTCTTT.